A single sample is the source of the 29 T cell receptor beta chains below, sequenced in a study of shared clonotypes between healthy human individuals. The method was immunoSEQ multiplex PCR; TCRdb's version includes in-frame clones alone and lacks a portion of them. The sample has about 580,000 clones; 98% are singletons. Naive CD8 cells lacked CD45RO, underwent positive selection for CCR7 and left out terminally differentiated effector memory CD45RA+ cells. The sequenced sample consisted of naive CD8+ T cells sorted from blood. The receptors stem from a man between 25 and 39 years old in good health.

V is TRBV11-2 and J is TRBJ2-1, with D maybe TRBD1 (5 bases). Germline CDR1 SGHAT, CDR2 FQNNGV. The CDR3 sequence is 17 residues long. The V gene lost 1 base and the J gene lost 3 bases, with 16 bases spanning the gap. The CDR3 here is CASSLAAWQGNYNEQFF. DNA for the CDR3: TGTGCCAGCAGCTTAGCGGCGTGGCAGGGTAACTACAATGAGCAGTTCTTC.

In the case of this clone: The junction departs from the called germline gene at one end, perhaps through a read error. J is TRBJ2-6 and V is TRBV9; 7 bases line up with TRBD1. Germline V gene data show CDR1 as SGDLS and CDR2 as YYNGEE. The CDR3 contains 14 residues. CDR3 coding DNA: TGTGCCAGCAGCGACCCAAAGGGGGCCAACGTCCTGACCTTC. As protein: CASSDPKGANVLTF.

V gene TRBV30 combines with J gene TRBJ2-6, with a possible D match to TRBD1 (5 bases). There are 14 residues in the CDR3. Germline CDR1 GTSNPN, CDR2 SVGIG (reference sequence). V lost 1 base and J 2 bases, leaving 6 bases between the germline ends. In nucleotides, the CDR3 is TGTGCCTGGAGTGCAGGGACTGGGGCCAACGTCCTGACTTTC. It is translated as CAWSAGTGANVLTF.

V usage is TRBV7-9 and J usage is TRBJ2-5; 14 positions agree with TRBD2. The V segment lost 5 bases and the J segment 3 bases; nucleotides outside the gene matches: 8. The germline V gene encodes CDR1 SEHNR and CDR2 FQNEAQ (reference sequence). This CDR3 contains 17 residues. This CDR3 is CASSILPGLAGEETQYF. In DNA form, the CDR3 reads TGTGCCAGCAGCATACTACCGGGACTAGCGGGAGAAGAGACCCAGTACTTC.

The V gene is TRBV27, the J gene TRBJ1-1, with D perhaps matching TRBD1 (6 bases). Trimming stripped 1 base from V and 5 bases from J, with 14 bases between. This CDR3 contains 15 residues. CDR1 MNHEY and CDR2 SMNVEV come from the germline V gene (reference sequence). The CDR3 sequence is CASSLLGGHGTEAFF. The CDR3 bases are TGTGCCAGCAGTTTATTGGGGGGACACGGTACTGAAGCTTTCTTT.

The chain carries TRBV7-2 and TRBJ2-3; D ambiguous. The CDR3 extends over 13 amino acids. V lost 2 bases, J lost 4 bases, and 7 bases lay in between. Germline loops: CDR1 SGHTA, CDR2 FQGNSA. The CDR3: CASSLLLPDTQYF. In DNA, the CDR3 is TGTGCCAGCAGCTTACTCCTCCCAGATACGCAGTATTTT.

In its sample, this clone was seen once. V gene TRBV7-9 combines with J gene TRBJ1-4, with TRBD1 matching over 7 bases. The germline gives CDR1 SEHNR, CDR2 FQNEAQ (reference sequence). The CDR3 spans 16 residues. V was clipped by 5 bases and J by 5 bases; unmatched bases: 11. CDR3 DNA sequence: TGTGCCAGCAGCCCTTACCGGGACAGAAAGAATGAAAAACTGTTTTTT. Residues: CASSPYRDRKNEKLFF.

The V call is TRBV9, the J call TRBJ2-1; 9 bases map to TRBD2. Germline V CDR1 and CDR2: SGDLS, YYNGEE. Germline trimming cut 6 bases from V and 0 bases from J; bases unmatched to any gene: 4. CDR3 size: 15 residues. This chain's CDR3 is CASTLAGLSYNEQFF. The CDR3 DNA follows: TGTGCCAGCACCCTAGCGGGACTCTCCTACAATGAGCAGTTCTTC.

J is TRBJ2-1 and V is TRBV29-1; possibly TRBD1 for D (5 bases). The CDR3 has 12 residues. In germline, CDR1 is SQVTM, CDR2 ANQGSEA. The germline V and J ends were trimmed by 7 bases and 4 bases, with 11 bases remaining between them. CDR3 in DNA: TGCAGCGCCACCGACAGTTACAATGAGCAGTTCTTC. Translation gives CSATDSYNEQFF.

The chain couples TRBV23-1 to TRBJ1-1, with D uncertain. TRBV23-1 is classed as an ORF, of uncertain function. The CDR3 sequence is 16 residues long. Trimming cost V 3 bases and J 3 bases, with 17 bases left between them. CDR3 in DNA: TGCGCCAGCAGTCAGGGCATTGGGTCGGTGGACACTGAAGCTTTCTTT. Translation gives CASSQGIGSVDTEAFF.

This rearrangement joins TRBV28 to TRBJ2-7; D possibly corresponds to TRBD2 (5 bases). Per the germline V gene, CDR1 is MDHEN and CDR2 is SYDVKM. The CDR3 has 15 amino acids. V lost 4 bases to trimming and J lost 3 bases, with 16 bases between them. CDR3 coding DNA: TGTGCCAGCAGTTCCTCTAGGGTAGGGAGCTACGAGCAGTACTTC. Protein: CASSSSRVGSYEQYF.

The chain combines TRBV2 with TRBJ1-5; D possibly corresponds to TRBD1 (5 bases). The germline CDR1 and CDR2 sequences are SNHLY and FYNNEI. The CDR3 consists of 14 residues. The V gene lost 7 bases and the J gene lost 5 bases, with 15 bases spanning the gap. The CDR3 region is CASTNLGGDQPQHF. The CDR3 DNA reads as TGTGCCAGCACCAACCTGGGGGGGGATCAGCCCCAGCATTTT.

This chain links TRBV19 with TRBJ2-1, with 7 nucleotides matching TRBD1. Germline V gene data show CDR1 as LNHDA and CDR2 as SQIVND (reference sequence). The CDR3 is 15 residues long. The ends lost 6 bases at V and 2 bases at J; junction bases unmatched: 7. DNA for the CDR3: TGTGCCAGTAGCGTACTTGGGACAGCCTACAATGAGCAGTTCTTC. Protein sequence: CASSVLGTAYNEQFF.

This chain uses TRBV2 with TRBJ1-2; D gene unclear. The CDR3 covers 15 residues. CDR1 is SNHLY and CDR2 is FYNNEI in the germline V gene. V shed 6 bases and J shed 6 bases, with 20 bases lying between them. The CDR3 region has the DNA TGTGCCAGCAGCAAGACCACCGGGTCCCTCGATGGCTACACCTTC. Residues: CASSKTTGSLDGYTF.

The chain links TRBV2 to TRBJ1-1; D unclear. The V end was cut by 5 bases, the J end by 3 bases, with 7 bases between. The length of the CDR3 is 12 residues. Germline CDR1 is SNHLY and CDR2 is FYNNEI. As DNA, the CDR3 is TGTGCCAGCAGTATTAGCTACACTGAAGCTTTCTTT. It is translated as CASSISYTEAFF.

The chain joins TRBV5-1 to TRBJ2-7; tentatively, D is TRBD2 (6 bases). The V and J ends lost 0 bases and 3 bases respectively, with 10 bases between them. This CDR3 is built from 14 residues. CDR1 is SGHRS, CDR2 YFSETQ, per germline. DNA for the CDR3: TGCGCCAGCAGCTTGGGGGCGGGGCGCTACGAGCAGTACTTC. It yields the protein CASSLGAGRYEQYF.

The chain is built from TRBV25-1 and TRBJ2-7; D possibly corresponds to TRBD1 (5 bases). The CDR3 loop spans 15 amino acids. Germline V gene lookup returns CDR1 MGHDK and CDR2 SYGVNS. V was pared by 6 bases and J by 3 bases, with 18 bases between. CDR3: CASRGNRSIFYEQYF. In DNA, the CDR3 is TGTGCCAGCAGAGGCAACAGGTCGATATTCTACGAGCAGTACTTC.

The V and J genes are TRBV7-9 and TRBJ1-1; 7 nucleotides match TRBD1. J lost 3 bases, V lost 5 bases, and 9 bases had no gene match. From germline, CDR1 is SEHNR and CDR2 FQNEAQ (reference sequence). This CDR3 has 15 amino acids. The CDR3 reads CASSPNRGLDTEAFF. The DNA for the CDR3 is TGTGCCAGCAGCCCTAATAGGGGGCTTGACACTGAAGCTTTCTTT.

The chain is built from TRBV6-6 and TRBJ2-3, with D unresolved. Looked up from germline, CDR1 is MNHNY and CDR2 is SVGAGI (reference sequence). V dropped 9 bases and J dropped 2 bases, with 15 bases sitting between them. The CDR3 length is 14 residues. CDR3 DNA sequence: TGTGCCAGTGAGTCCCTCGACACCACAGATACGCAGTATTTT. It specifies CASESLDTTDTQYF.

Comments on this clone: Other DNA sequences of this sample code for an identical CDR3. This chain uses TRBV9 with TRBJ2-7, with a tentative D call TRBD1 (6 bases). Germline CDR1 is SGDLS and CDR2 is YYNGEE. This CDR3 has 14 amino acids. The ends were cut back, 2 bases at V and 0 bases at J, with 9 bases in the middle. CDR3 sequence (DNA): TGTGCCAGCAGCGTCCGGGACAACTCCTACGAGCAGTACTTC. It codes for CASSVRDNSYEQYF.

The V gene is TRBV18, the J gene TRBJ2-7; D perhaps matches TRBD2 (6 bases). This CDR3 is 15 amino acids long. V lost 0 bases, J lost 6 bases, and 15 bases lay in between. CDR1 is KGHSH and CDR2 is LQKENI in the germline V gene. CDR3 DNA: TGTGCCAGCTCACCACCGGGACTCGGGTTTGGCGAGCAGTACTTC. Its protein product is CASSPPGLGFGEQYF.

On this clone itself: Other DNA sequences in this specimen translate into the identical CDR3. This rearrangement joins TRBV5-4 to TRBJ1-2; D may be TRBD1 (5 bases). V was clipped by 1 base and J by 2 bases, with 9 bases between them. This CDR3 region has 14 residues. Germline CDR1 SGHNT, CDR2 YYREEE (reference sequence). The CDR3 DNA reads TGTGCCAGCAGCTTGCAGGGTTCCAACTATGGCTACACCTTC. This codes for CASSLQGSNYGYTF.

This chain joins TRBV7-2 and TRBJ2-2, with TRBD2 matching over 13 bases. This CDR3 has 16 residues. Germline values: CDR1 SGHTA, CDR2 FQGNSA. V was clipped by 5 bases and J by 4 bases; unmatched bases: 4. Written as DNA, the CDR3 is TGTGCCAGCAGCCCCGGACTAGCGGGAGTCACCGGGGAGCTGTTTTTT. Translated, it gives CASSPGLAGVTGELFF.

The gene calls are TRBV9 and TRBJ1-2, with D possibly TRBD1 on 6 matching bases. Looked up from germline, CDR1 is SGDLS and CDR2 is YYNGEE. V was pared by 2 bases and J by 3 bases, with 11 bases between. The CDR3 is 14 amino acids. The DNA of the CDR3 is TGTGCCAGCAGCGTGGGATCAGGGGACTATGGCTACACCTTC. Translated, it gives CASSVGSGDYGYTF.

This chain links TRBV15 with TRBJ2-3; 7 nucleotides align to TRBD2. The CDR3 sequence is 21 residues long. CDR1 and CDR2 from the germline V gene are LNHNV and YYDKDF (reference sequence). V lost 4 bases to trimming and J lost 2 bases; unmatched junction nucleotides: 24. The CDR3 is CATSTDAVAGVSSGYTDTQYF. The CDR3 region has the DNA TGTGCCACCAGCACAGACGCTGTTGCGGGAGTGTCGTCGGGGTACACAGATACGCAGTATTTT. Full variable domain (rest looked up from reference TRBV15 and TRBJ2-3): DAMVIQNPRYQVTQFGKPVTLSCSQTLNHNVMYWYQQKSSQAPKLLFHYYDKDFNNEADTPDNFQSRRPNTSFCFLDIRSPGLGDTAMYLCATSTDAVAGVSSGYTDTQYFGPGTRLTVL.

The V and J genes are TRBV4-3 and TRBJ2-2; TRBD2 might be the D (5 bases). CDR3 length equals 14 residues. V was shortened by 4 bases and J by 5 bases, with 11 bases between the two germline ends. The germline gives CDR1 LGHNA, CDR2 YSLEER. The CDR3 DNA reads as TGCGCCAGCAGCCGGACGGAGGTAACCGGGGAGCTGTTTTTT. Its protein is CASSRTEVTGELFF.

V usage is TRBV5-1 and J usage is TRBJ2-1; tentative D call: TRBD1 (5 bases). Germline-derived CDR1 and CDR2 are SGHRS and YFSETQ. V dropped 0 bases and J dropped 2 bases, with 18 bases sitting between them. The CDR3 is made up of 18 amino acids. In DNA form, the CDR3 reads TGCGCCAGCAGCTTGGGCGTCATAGGGGTCGATCCCTACAATGAGCAGTTCTTC. Translated, it gives CASSLGVIGVDPYNEQFF.

The chain carries TRBV4-1 and TRBJ2-3, with 9 nucleotides matching TRBD2. Germline loops: CDR1 MGHRA, CDR2 YSYEKL. CDR3 length: 17 residues. Trimming took 1 base from V and 6 from J; bases not matched to a gene: 11. The CDR3 reads CASSQVPLTSGGDTQYF. The DNA for the CDR3 is TGCGCCAGCAGCCAAGTGCCTTTGACTAGCGGCGGGGATACGCAGTATTTT.

This clone came up once. In the same sample, other DNA sequences code for this CDR3. V gene TRBV7-9 combines with J gene TRBJ2-7; D call uncertain. Germline V CDR1 and CDR2: SEHNR, FQNEAQ (reference sequence). The V end was cut by 5 bases, the J end by 2 bases, with 4 bases between. CDR3 size: 11 residues. The DNA of the CDR3 is TGTGCCAGCAGCCTCACCTACGAGCAGTACTTC. Protein sequence: CASSLTYEQYF.